This is a list of T cell receptor beta chains from one sample in a study of molecular identifiers for immune sequencing clone quantification. TCRdb re-derived calls from the PCR reads in MiXCR, one entry per CDR3 protein. The profile shows more than 35,000 distinct CDR3 sequences, 19% of them singletons. The specimen was naive CD8+ T cells from blood, with Jurkat cell RNA spiked in. The receptor source for this set is a human donor in good health. Some libraries in this study had Jurkat cell RNA spiked in. CDR3s include the opening cysteine and the closing phenylalanine or tryptophan. The order of the fields is D gene, clone size, J gene, V gene, CDR3 protein, CDR3 DNA. The D gene is left open where the match is weak. Some rows have no size entry. The others give once, few or many, or a class for an expanded clone.

d_call: TRBD1; clone_size: NA; j_call: TRBJ2-1; v_call: TRBV6-1; cdr3_aa: CASSDWDRYNERFF; cdr3_nt: TGTGCCAGCAGTGACTGGGACAGGTACAATGAGCGGTTCTTC
d_call: NA; clone_size: NA; j_call: TRBJ2-3; v_call: TRBV13; cdr3_aa: CASSTPRADGGIDTQYF; cdr3_nt: TGTGCCAGCAGCACCCCAAGGGCTGACGGGGGAATAGATACGCAGTATTTT
d_call: NA; clone_size: many; j_call: TRBJ1-1; v_call: TRBV10-1; cdr3_aa: CASSGPGNTEAFF; cdr3_nt: TGCGCCAGCAGTGGCCCGGGGAACACTGAAGCTTTCTTT
d_call: NA; clone_size: few; j_call: TRBJ2-2; v_call: TRBV29-1; cdr3_aa: CSVDLGGTNTGELFF; cdr3_nt: TGCAGCGTTGATCTCGGCGGGACGAACACCGGGGAGCTGTTTTTT
d_call: NA; clone_size: once; j_call: TRBJ1-1; v_call: TRBV29-1; cdr3_aa: CSVDSLMNTEAFF; cdr3_nt: TGCAGCGTTGATTCTCTGATGAACACTGAAGCTTTCTTT
d_call: TRBD2; clone_size: many; j_call: TRBJ2-2; v_call: TRBV29-1; cdr3_aa: CSVEPSGRATGELFF; cdr3_nt: TGCAGCGTTGAACCTAGCGGGAGGGCCACCGGGGAGCTGTTTTTT
d_call: TRBD1; clone_size: many; j_call: TRBJ1-6; v_call: TRBV23-1; cdr3_aa: CASRGDRRDSPLHF; cdr3_nt: TGCGCCAGCAGGGGGGACAGAAGGGATTCACCCCTCCACTTT
d_call: NA; clone_size: many; j_call: TRBJ1-1; v_call: TRBV3-1; cdr3_aa: CASSLSRVPTEAFF; cdr3_nt: TGTGCCAGCAGCCTAAGCAGGGTCCCCACTGAAGCTTTCTTT
d_call: NA; clone_size: few; j_call: TRBJ2-1; v_call: TRBV6-6; cdr3_aa: CASSTLGDEQFF; cdr3_nt: TGTGCCAGCAGTACCCTCGGGGATGAGCAGTTCTTC
d_call: NA; clone_size: many; j_call: TRBJ1-1; v_call: TRBV10-2; cdr3_aa: CASSESTDTEAFF; cdr3_nt: TGCGCCAGCAGTGAGTCGACGGACACTGAAGCTTTCTTT
d_call: NA; clone_size: many; j_call: TRBJ1-1; v_call: TRBV5-1; cdr3_aa: CASSLGPTRGLTEAFF; cdr3_nt: TGCGCCAGCAGCTTGGGCCCTACACGGGGGCTCACTGAAGCTTTCTTT
d_call: NA; clone_size: many; j_call: TRBJ1-1; v_call: TRBV11-2; cdr3_aa: CASSIYLGGADTEAFF; cdr3_nt: TGTGCCAGCAGCATTTATCTAGGGGGGGCGGATACTGAAGCTTTCTTT
d_call: NA; clone_size: many; j_call: TRBJ1-1; v_call: TRBV6-5; cdr3_aa: CASSISPGGTEAFF; cdr3_nt: TGTGCCAGCAGCATAAGCCCGGGCGGCACTGAAGCTTTCTTT
d_call: NA; clone_size: many; j_call: TRBJ1-5; v_call: TRBV7-9; cdr3_aa: CASSLYRDNSNQPQHF; cdr3_nt: TGTGCCAGCAGCCTATATCGTGATAATAGCAATCAGCCCCAGCATTTT
d_call: TRBD1; clone_size: NA; j_call: TRBJ2-7; v_call: TRBV6-2/TRBV6-3; cdr3_aa: CASSRKPGTGFYEQYF; cdr3_nt: TGTGCCAGCAGTCGAAAACCCGGGACAGGATTTTACGAGCAGTACTTC
d_call: NA; clone_size: NA; j_call: TRBJ2-3; v_call: TRBV27; cdr3_aa: CASSDLRPDTQYF; cdr3_nt: TGTGCCAGCAGTGACCTTAGACCAGATACGCAGTATTTT
d_call: TRBD1; clone_size: few; j_call: TRBJ2-7; v_call: TRBV6-1; cdr3_aa: CAIAPDRDYEQYF; cdr3_nt: TGTGCCATCGCCCCGGACAGGGACTACGAGCAGTACTTC
d_call: NA; clone_size: many; j_call: TRBJ2-5; v_call: TRBV9; cdr3_aa: CASSEVGELFQETQYF; cdr3_nt: TGTGCCAGCAGTGAGGTCGGGGAGCTCTTTCAAGAGACCCAGTACTTC
d_call: TRBD2; clone_size: many; j_call: TRBJ2-3; v_call: TRBV12-3/TRBV12-4; cdr3_aa: CASSHTGGIDTQYF; cdr3_nt: TGTGCCAGCAGTCACACGGGGGGGATAGATACGCAGTATTTT
d_call: NA; clone_size: many; j_call: TRBJ2-7; v_call: TRBV25-1; cdr3_aa: CASSHRQFEQYF; cdr3_nt: TGTGCCAGCAGCCACAGACAGTTCGAGCAGTACTTC
d_call: NA; clone_size: NA; j_call: TRBJ2-2; v_call: TRBV29-1; cdr3_aa: CSALDEGGELFF; cdr3_nt: TGCAGCGCCCTCGACGAGGGCGGGGAGCTGTTTTTT
d_call: TRBD2; clone_size: many; j_call: TRBJ2-1; v_call: TRBV5-5; cdr3_aa: CASSDVTSGLYNEQFF; cdr3_nt: TGTGCCAGCAGCGACGTGACTAGCGGGTTATACAATGAGCAGTTCTTC
d_call: NA; clone_size: many; j_call: TRBJ2-3; v_call: TRBV6-5; cdr3_aa: CASSYRTDNTDTQYF; cdr3_nt: TGTGCCAGCAGTTACCGGACCGATAACACAGATACGCAGTATTTT
d_call: NA; clone_size: NA; j_call: TRBJ1-5; v_call: TRBV27; cdr3_aa: CASSLFKSGNQPQHF; cdr3_nt: TGTGCCAGCAGTTTATTCAAATCTGGGAATCAGCCCCAGCATTTT
d_call: NA; clone_size: many; j_call: TRBJ2-3; v_call: TRBV12-3/TRBV12-4; cdr3_aa: CASSLLRGSTDTQYF; cdr3_nt: TGTGCCAGCAGTTTACTGCGGGGCAGCACAGATACGCAGTATTTT
d_call: NA; clone_size: many; j_call: TRBJ2-7; v_call: TRBV4-3; cdr3_aa: CASSQDRSSSYEQYF; cdr3_nt: TGCGCCAGCAGCCAGGACCGATCGAGCTCCTACGAGCAGTACTTC
d_call: NA; clone_size: many; j_call: TRBJ2-1; v_call: TRBV6-5; cdr3_aa: CASSFLGNEQFF; cdr3_nt: TGTGCCAGCAGTTTCCTGGGCAATGAGCAGTTCTTC
d_call: TRBD1; clone_size: few; j_call: TRBJ1-2; v_call: TRBV12-3/TRBV12-4; cdr3_aa: CASSFLAGTGEDGYTF; cdr3_nt: TGTGCCAGCAGTTTTCTGGCGGGTACAGGGGAGGATGGCTACACCTTC
d_call: TRBD2; clone_size: NA; j_call: TRBJ2-3; v_call: TRBV6-5; cdr3_aa: CAGSYGAGGTDTQYF; cdr3_nt: TGTGCCGGCAGTTATGGGGCGGGGGGCACAGATACGCAGTATTTT
d_call: NA; clone_size: few; j_call: TRBJ2-7; v_call: TRBV20-1; cdr3_aa: CSARNNWELNEQYF; cdr3_nt: TGCAGTGCTAGAAATAACTGGGAGCTCAACGAGCAGTACTTC
d_call: NA; clone_size: many; j_call: TRBJ1-1; v_call: TRBV5-1; cdr3_aa: CASSLAAGPEAFF; cdr3_nt: TGCGCCAGCAGCTTGGCCGCAGGGCCTGAAGCTTTCTTT
d_call: NA; clone_size: many; j_call: TRBJ2-7; v_call: TRBV5-6; cdr3_aa: CASSLGPGDYEQYF; cdr3_nt: TGTGCCAGCAGCTTGGGACCGGGAGACTACGAGCAGTACTTC
d_call: NA; clone_size: many; j_call: TRBJ2-5; v_call: TRBV12-3/TRBV12-4; cdr3_aa: CASSPKMLGDRETQYF; cdr3_nt: TGTGCCAGCAGTCCGAAGATGCTGGGAGACCGCGAGACCCAGTACTTC
d_call: NA; clone_size: many; j_call: TRBJ2-5; v_call: TRBV5-6; cdr3_aa: CASSPEAQETQYF; cdr3_nt: TGTGCCAGCAGCCCCGAAGCCCAAGAGACCCAGTACTTC
d_call: NA; clone_size: NA; j_call: TRBJ2-2; v_call: TRBV11-1; cdr3_aa: CASSLVYGGGPTGELFF; cdr3_nt: TGTGCCAGCAGCTTAGTATACGGAGGGGGGCCGACCGGGGAGCTGTTTTTT
d_call: NA; clone_size: many; j_call: TRBJ2-1; v_call: TRBV5-4; cdr3_aa: CASSWGGGEQFF; cdr3_nt: TGTGCCAGCAGCTGGGGGGGCGGTGAGCAGTTCTTC
d_call: TRBD2; clone_size: few; j_call: TRBJ2-3; v_call: TRBV7-6; cdr3_aa: CASSLLAGGPLGADTQYF; cdr3_nt: TGTGCCAGCAGCTTATTAGCGGGAGGGCCTTTAGGTGCAGATACGCAGTATTTT
d_call: NA; clone_size: few; j_call: TRBJ2-7; v_call: TRBV28; cdr3_aa: CASSLGPAGSYEQYF; cdr3_nt: TGTGCCAGCAGTTTAGGGCCTGCGGGGAGCTACGAGCAGTACTTC
d_call: NA; clone_size: many; j_call: TRBJ2-5; v_call: TRBV20-1; cdr3_aa: CSARESGVSETQYF; cdr3_nt: TGCAGTGCGAGAGAATCGGGGGTTTCAGAGACCCAGTACTTC